This T cell receptor beta chain stems from a study of T cell repertoires in cytomegalovirus infection. Study summary: Matching HLA type and CMV infection were both indicated by public TCR beta signatures.

This CDR3 contains 13 residues. The germline CDR1 and CDR2 sequences are SGHTA and FQGTGA. TCRdb re-called the reads with MiXCR, one entry per CDR3 protein. The data contain 200,000 or so distinct CDR3 sequences, roughly 28% of them singletons. This clonotype was seen more than once but under ten times. An end of the junction differs from the germline gene, which may be a read error. The V call is TRBV7-3, the J call TRBJ1-2; weak D call: TRBD1 (6 bases). This clonotype originated in a human donor in good health (CMV status not recorded). Some clones in this sample may be carry-over from other donors' samples. The sequenced sample consisted of PBMCs. This CDR3 reads CACRGREDYGYTF. In nucleotides, the CDR3 is TGTGCCTGCAGGGGCAGGGAGGACTATGGCTACACCTTC.